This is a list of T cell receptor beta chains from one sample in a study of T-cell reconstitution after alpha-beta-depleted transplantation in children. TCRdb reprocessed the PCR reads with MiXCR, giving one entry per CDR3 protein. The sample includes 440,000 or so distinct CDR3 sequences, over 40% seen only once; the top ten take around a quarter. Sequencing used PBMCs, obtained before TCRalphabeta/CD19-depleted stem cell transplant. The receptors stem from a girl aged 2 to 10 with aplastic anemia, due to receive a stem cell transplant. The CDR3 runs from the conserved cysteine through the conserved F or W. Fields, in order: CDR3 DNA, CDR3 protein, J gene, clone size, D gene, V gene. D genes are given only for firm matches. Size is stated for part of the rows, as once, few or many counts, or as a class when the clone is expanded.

cdr3_nt: TGTGCCAGCTCCCCCGAGAAGGGATCGAGTAGGGGGTACATCTTC
cdr3_aa: CASSPEKGSSRGYIF
j_call: TRBJ1-2
clone_size: .
d_call: .
v_call: TRBV18

cdr3_nt: TGTGCCAGCAGCGCTCGACTAGCGGGAGCTCTGAACAATGAGCAGTTCTTC
cdr3_aa: CASSARLAGALNNEQFF
j_call: TRBJ2-1
clone_size: many
d_call: TRBD2
v_call: TRBV7-9

cdr3_nt: TGTGCCAGCAGCCAAGATGACGACGACTCCTACGAGCAGTACTTC
cdr3_aa: CASSQDDDDSYEQYF
j_call: TRBJ2-7
clone_size: many
d_call: .
v_call: TRBV4-2

cdr3_nt: TGCGCCAGCAGTGAGGTCGCCCGAGGTACTGAAGCTTTCTTT
cdr3_aa: CASSEVARGTEAFF
j_call: TRBJ1-1
clone_size: .
d_call: .
v_call: TRBV10-2

cdr3_nt: TGTGCCAGCAGTTTGGCGGGACAGGGTTCCTACGAGCAGTACTTC
cdr3_aa: CASSLAGQGSYEQYF
j_call: TRBJ2-7
clone_size: .
d_call: TRBD1
v_call: TRBV28

cdr3_nt: TGCAGTGGGACTAGCGGGGACACAGATACGCAGTATTTT
cdr3_aa: CSGTSGDTDTQYF
j_call: TRBJ2-3
clone_size: .
d_call: TRBD2
v_call: TRBV20-1

cdr3_nt: TGCAGCGGTGCGGTGGGGGGGGCCTACGAGCAGTACTTC
cdr3_aa: CSGAVGGAYEQYF
j_call: TRBJ2-7
clone_size: .
d_call: TRBD2
v_call: TRBV29-1

cdr3_nt: TGTGCCAGCAGCTCGTTCGGGACTAGCGTAGGTATTGAGCAGTTCTTC
cdr3_aa: CASSSFGTSVGIEQFF
j_call: TRBJ2-1
clone_size: many
d_call: TRBD2
v_call: TRBV7-2

cdr3_nt: TGTGCCAGCAGCTTAGCCCGTCGGGGACAGGGGGTGTACGAGCAGTACTTC
cdr3_aa: CASSLARRGQGVYEQYF
j_call: TRBJ2-7
clone_size: few
d_call: TRBD1
v_call: TRBV7-9

cdr3_nt: TGTGCCAGCGTTGGGGGGTTGGGGTACACTGAAGCTTTCTTT
cdr3_aa: CASVGGLGYTEAFF
j_call: TRBJ1-1
clone_size: .
d_call: .
v_call: TRBV7-8